The 29 T cell receptor beta chains below all came from one sample that was sequenced in a study of T cell responses to AZD1222 COVID-19 vaccine. The method was immunoSEQ multiplex PCR; TCRdb's version includes in-frame clones alone and lacks a portion of them. The table has under 150,000 clones, approximately 88% seen once; the top ten hold roughly 16%. This material consisted of peripheral blood, taken on day 0 of AZD1222 vaccination. The receptors stem from an adult in good health.

The chain employs TRBV3-1 (or the pseudogene TRBV3-2) and TRBJ2-3; 8 nucleotides align to TRBD2. After removal of 4 bases from V and 0 bases from J, the junction contained 9 bases not matched to a gene. This CDR3 is 17 amino acids long. Germline V lookup: CDR1 LGHDT, CDR2 YNNKEL (reference sequence). The DNA of the CDR3 is TGTGCCAGCAGCCTCGGACTAGCTGGCCCGAGCACAGATACGCAGTATTTT. Translated, it gives CASSLGLAGPSTDTQYF.

The rearrangement uses TRBV19 and TRBJ1-4; 8 nucleotides match TRBD1. This CDR3 contains 13 residues. From germline, CDR1 is LNHDA and CDR2 SQIVND (reference sequence). The V gene end was trimmed by 10 bases and the J gene end by 3 bases; junction bases not matched to a gene: 4. CDR3 sequence (DNA): TGTGCCATTCAGGGGGCACCTAATGAAAAACTGTTTTTT. The encoded protein is CAIQGAPNEKLFF.

The chain links TRBV25-1 to TRBJ1-4; perhaps TRBD1 as D (5 bases). The CDR3 sequence is 17 residues long. In germline, CDR1 is MGHDK, CDR2 SYGVNS. Trimming took off 7 bases at V and 0 bases at J, with 18 bases between the two ends. The chain's CDR3 is CASNSWKSGATNEKLFF. The CDR3 DNA reads TGTGCCAGCAACTCCTGGAAGTCGGGGGCAACTAATGAAAAACTGTTTTTT.

V gene TRBV18 combines with J gene TRBJ2-1; no definite D call. This CDR3 spans 14 amino acids. Trimming shortened V by 0 bases and J by 5 bases, and 8 bases separated the two germline ends. CDR1 and CDR2 (germline): KGHSH, LQKENI. CDR3 region: CASSPPNTDNEQFF. The CDR3 bases are TGTGCCAGCTCACCACCGAACACCGACAATGAGCAGTTCTTC.

This sequence joins TRBV7-2 and TRBJ2-3, with 7 bases matching TRBD1. Trimming removed 3 bases from V and 2 bases from J; junction bases left unmatched: 5. The CDR3 has 15 amino acids. Germline CDR1 SGHTA, CDR2 FQGNSA. The CDR3 region is CASSFRQGPTDTQYF. For the CDR3, the DNA is TGTGCCAGCAGCTTCCGACAGGGACCCACAGATACGCAGTATTTT.

The chain couples TRBV3-1 (or the pseudogene TRBV3-2) to TRBJ2-1; 8 positions match TRBD2. V was pared by 1 base and J by 5 bases, with 7 bases of the junction left unmatched. Germline CDR1 LGHDT, CDR2 YNNKEL (reference sequence). CDR3 length: 16 residues. CDR3 amino acids: CASSQGPGGPHNEQFF. Here the CDR3 DNA reads TGTGCCAGCAGCCAAGGGCCGGGGGGGCCTCACAATGAGCAGTTCTTC.

The chain couples TRBV3-1 (or the pseudogene TRBV3-2) to TRBJ2-5; D not certain. V shed 4 bases and J shed 0 bases, with 9 bases lying between them. The germline CDR1 and CDR2 sequences are LGHDT and YNNKEL (reference sequence). This CDR3 region has 14 residues. Here the CDR3 reads CASSRILYQETQYF. In nucleotides, the CDR3 is TGTGCCAGCAGCCGAATACTGTACCAAGAGACCCAGTACTTC.

The chain has TRBV5-1 and TRBJ1-1; 7 bases fit TRBD1. J was trimmed by 0 bases and V by 4 bases; bases with no gene match: 9. Germline lookup yields CDR1 SGHRS and CDR2 YFSETQ. CDR3 size: 16 residues. CDR3 loop: CASSQNRGDMNTEAFF. DNA for the CDR3: TGCGCCAGCAGCCAAAACAGGGGCGATATGAACACTGAAGCTTTCTTT.

The gene calls are TRBV7-2 and TRBJ2-7, with 7 positions matching TRBD2. There are 14 residues in the CDR3. Germline trimming cut 2 bases from V and 2 bases from J; bases unmatched to any gene: 3. Germline lookup yields CDR1 SGHTA and CDR2 FQGNSA. The CDR3 coding sequence is TGTGCCAGCAGCTTAACTAGCGTCACCTACGAGCAGTACTTC. Translating gives CASSLTSVTYEQYF.

The chain uses TRBV7-3 and TRBJ1-2; D is undetermined. Germline CDR1 is SGHTA and CDR2 is FQGTGA. V shed 5 bases and J shed 8 bases, with 15 bases lying between them. CDR3 length equals 13 residues. CDR3 coding DNA: TGTGCCAGCAGCCCGGGTATTGAGGGCGGCTACACCTTC. Protein sequence: CASSPGIEGGYTF.

V and J are TRBV6-5 and TRBJ2-7, with TRBD1 matching over 8 bases. The CDR3 runs 11 residues. Unmatched junction bases numbered 8, after V lost 6 bases and J lost 13 bases. The germline gives CDR1 MNHEY, CDR2 SVGAGI. The CDR3 DNA reads TGTGCCAGCAGCCCCGGACAGGGCGTCTACTTC. Translating it yields CASSPGQGVYF.

J is TRBJ2-7 and V is TRBV7-2; 11 bases align to TRBD2. Germline-derived CDR1 and CDR2 are SGHTA and FQGNSA. J gave up 0 bases and V 5 bases, and 6 bases lay outside the gene matches. The CDR3 consists of 16 residues. The CDR3: CASSPNSGGGSYEQYF. The CDR3 nucleotides read TGTGCCAGCAGCCCAAATAGCGGGGGGGGCTCCTACGAGCAGTACTTC.

This clone was counted between two and nine times. J is TRBJ2-1 and V is TRBV18, with a tentative D call TRBD2 (6 bases). The germline V and J ends were trimmed by 3 bases and 6 bases, with 6 bases remaining between them. The CDR3 covers 12 residues. Germline V CDR1 and CDR2: KGHSH, LQKENI. CDR3 DNA: TGTGCCAGCTCACCCGGGGGCAATGAGCAGTTCTTC. It yields the protein CASSPGGNEQFF.

The chain links TRBV7-3 to TRBJ1-1; TRBD1 matches 7 bases. The V and J ends lost 5 bases and 0 bases, in that order; junction bases with no gene match: 6. The V gene's germline CDR1 is SGHTA and CDR2 FQGTGA. The CDR3 length is 15 residues. The chain's CDR3 is CASSPQGGMNTEAFF. CDR3 sequence (DNA): TGTGCCAGCAGCCCTCAGGGGGGCATGAACACTGAAGCTTTCTTT.

V is TRBV11-1 and J is TRBJ1-2, with 7 positions matching TRBD1. The length of the CDR3 is 13 residues. Germline CDR1 and CDR2: SGHAT and FQDESV (reference sequence). Trimming at V came to 5 bases and at J to 2 bases, leaving 2 bases not matched to a gene. This chain's CDR3 is CASSQGQNYGYTF. The CDR3 DNA reads as TGTGCCAGCAGCCAGGGACAGAACTATGGCTACACCTTC.

The rearrangement joins TRBV24-1 to TRBJ2-1, with 8 bases identical to TRBD1. This CDR3 has 15 residues. With 6 bases clipped from V and 1 base from J, the junction kept 4 bases outside the gene matches. Germline V gene sequence: CDR1 KGHDR, CDR2 SFDVKD. CDR3 bases: TGTGCCACCAGTTCAACAGGGGGATCCTACAATGAGCAGTTCTTC. Translated, it gives CATSSTGGSYNEQFF.

The chain couples TRBV7-8 to TRBJ1-2; tentatively, D is TRBD1 (6 bases). The CDR3 spans 13 residues. Trimming shortened V by 5 bases and J by 5 bases, and 12 bases separated the two germline ends. The germline V gene encodes CDR1 SGHVS and CDR2 FQNEAQ. This CDR3 is CASSKDRLYGYTF. The CDR3 DNA sequence: TGTGCCAGCAGCAAAGACAGGTTATATGGCTACACCTTC.

V gene TRBV7-9 combines with J gene TRBJ1-5; 7 positions agree with TRBD1. The CDR3 is 14 amino acids. V was pared by 7 bases and J by 7 bases, with 10 bases of the junction left unmatched. CDR1 and CDR2 from the germline V gene are SEHNR and FQNEAQ (reference sequence). CDR3 loop: CASNPTGAEQPQHF. The CDR3 DNA follows: TGTGCCAGCAACCCTACAGGGGCGGAGCAGCCCCAGCATTTT.

The CDR3 DNA sequence: TGTGCCAGCAGCCCACGGACGTCCTACTCCTACAATGAGCAGTTCTTC. Its protein is CASSPRTSYSYNEQFF. The rearrangement links TRBV7-9 to TRBJ2-1, with no clear D. CDR3 size: 16 residues. Germline V gene sequence: CDR1 SEHNR, CDR2 FQNEAQ (reference sequence). The ends were cut back, 5 bases at V and 0 bases at J, with 14 bases in the middle.

This clone has a single count. V gene TRBV5-8 combines with J gene TRBJ2-2; TRBD1 is a possible D gene (6 bases). The CDR3 contains 16 residues. The V end was cut by 8 bases, the J end by 4 bases, with 21 bases between. Germline V gene lookup returns CDR1 SGHTS and CDR2 YDEGEE. The CDR3 DNA reads as TGTGCCAGAGAGGACAGCCCAGATCGGGGCACCGGGGAGCTGTTTTTT. Amino acids: CAREDSPDRGTGELFF. The variable domain in full, completed from reference TRBV5-8 and TRBJ2-2, reads EAGVTQSPTHLIKTRGQQATLRCSPISGHTSVYWYQQALGLGLQFLLWYDEGEERNRGNFPPRFSGRQFPNYSSELNVNALELEDSALYLCAREDSPDRGTGELFFGEGSRLTVL.

The chain is built from TRBV5-1 and TRBJ2-6, with a tentative D call TRBD2 (6 bases). The CDR3 spans 15 residues. CDR1 is SGHRS and CDR2 is YFSETQ in the germline V gene. The ends were cut back, 0 bases at V and 4 bases at J, with 8 bases in the middle. The CDR3 sequence: CASSLGGAGANVLTF. CDR3 DNA sequence: TGCGCCAGCAGCTTGGGCGGGGCCGGGGCCAACGTCCTGACTTTC.

The chain is built from TRBV4-3 and TRBJ1-6, with D maybe TRBD1 (6 bases). V lost 1 base and J 2 bases, leaving 12 bases between the germline ends. The CDR3 consists of 17 residues. Germline lookup yields CDR1 LGHNA and CDR2 YSLEER. In DNA form, the CDR3 reads TGCGCCAGCAGCCAAGGACTTACAGGGACCTATAATTCACCCCTCCACTTT. It translates to CASSQGLTGTYNSPLHF.

The CDR3 loop is CASSSQGTGGNTIYF. CDR3 in DNA: TGTGCCAGCAGCTCACAGGGAACGGGAGGAAACACCATATATTTT. V is TRBV6-5 and J is TRBJ1-3; D possibly corresponds to TRBD1 (6 bases). Germline V CDR1 and CDR2: MNHEY, SVGAGI. The CDR3 spans 15 residues. V was cut by 6 bases and J by 4 bases, with 16 bases left in between.

V usage is TRBV6-1 and J usage is TRBJ2-7, with D possibly being TRBD1 (5 bases). With 3 bases removed from V and 0 bases from J, the gap between germline ends came to 18 bases. The germline gives CDR1 MNHNS, CDR2 SASEGT. The CDR3 spans 17 residues. Here the CDR3 reads CASSDQSGYSSSYEQYF. DNA of the CDR3: TGTGCCAGCAGTGACCAGTCAGGGTACTCTAGCTCCTACGAGCAGTACTTC.

This chain links TRBV7-3 with TRBJ2-1; D is perhaps TRBD2 (6 bases). The CDR3 runs to 15 residues. Per the germline V gene, CDR1 is SGHTA and CDR2 is FQGTGA. Trimming stripped 2 bases from V and 5 bases from J, with 13 bases between. The CDR3 reads CASSLGTGPNNEQFF. Here the CDR3 DNA reads TGTGCCAGCAGCTTAGGGACTGGCCCGAACAATGAGCAGTTCTTC.

The chain carries TRBV3-1 (or the pseudogene TRBV3-2) and TRBJ1-2, with D perhaps matching TRBD1 (6 bases). V lost 4 bases, J lost 4 bases, and 19 bases lay in between. CDR1 is LGHDT, CDR2 YNNKEL, per germline (reference sequence). This CDR3 comprises 16 residues. CDR3 DNA: TGTGCCAGCAGCCGCCTCGTGGACAGCCCTTCCTATGGCTACACCTTC. This translates into CASSRLVDSPSYGYTF.

The genes are TRBV9 and TRBJ2-1; possibly TRBD1 for D (6 bases). The CDR3 has 14 amino acids. Germline loops: CDR1 SGDLS, CDR2 YYNGEE. Trimming took 4 bases from V and 8 from J, leaving 16 bases between them. Here the CDR3 reads CASSPPRGWDEQFF. The CDR3 DNA follows: TGTGCCAGCAGCCCCCCGAGGGGGTGGGATGAGCAGTTCTTC.

The genes are TRBV6-5 and TRBJ1-2; 7 bases are a match to TRBD1. This CDR3 is built from 15 residues. Germline V lookup: CDR1 MNHEY, CDR2 SVGAGI. The trim removed 0 bases at V and 2 bases at J, leaving 3 bases unmatched. Here the CDR3 DNA reads TGTGCCAGCAGTTACTCTCCGACAGGGAACTATGGCTACACCTTC. This translates into CASSYSPTGNYGYTF.

This chain links TRBV7-9 with TRBJ1-4; D call uncertain. Trimming cost V 2 bases and J 7 bases, with 14 bases left between them. This CDR3 is built from 15 residues. Germline CDR1 and CDR2: SEHNR and FQNEAQ (reference sequence). CDR3 sequence (DNA): TGTGCCAGCAGCTTAACCACGGTCCCGAGTGAAAAACTGTTTTTT. The encoded protein is CASSLTTVPSEKLFF.